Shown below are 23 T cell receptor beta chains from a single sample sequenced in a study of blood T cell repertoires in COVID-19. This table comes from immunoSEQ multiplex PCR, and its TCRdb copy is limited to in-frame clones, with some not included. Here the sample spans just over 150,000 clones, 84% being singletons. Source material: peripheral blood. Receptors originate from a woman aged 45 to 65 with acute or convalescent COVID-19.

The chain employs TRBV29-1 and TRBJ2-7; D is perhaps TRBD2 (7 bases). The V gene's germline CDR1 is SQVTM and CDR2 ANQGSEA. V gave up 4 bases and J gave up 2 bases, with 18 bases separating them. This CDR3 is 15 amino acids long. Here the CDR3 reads CSVGGGGHGTYEQYF. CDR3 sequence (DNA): TGCAGCGTTGGAGGGGGGGGACATGGGACCTACGAGCAGTACTTC.

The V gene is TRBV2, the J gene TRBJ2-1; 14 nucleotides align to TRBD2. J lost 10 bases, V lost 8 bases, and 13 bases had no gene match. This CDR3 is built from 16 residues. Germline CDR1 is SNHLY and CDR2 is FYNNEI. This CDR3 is CASGRGLAGARGEQFF. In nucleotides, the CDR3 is TGTGCCAGCGGGCGGGGACTAGCGGGGGCCCGTGGGGAGCAGTTCTTC.

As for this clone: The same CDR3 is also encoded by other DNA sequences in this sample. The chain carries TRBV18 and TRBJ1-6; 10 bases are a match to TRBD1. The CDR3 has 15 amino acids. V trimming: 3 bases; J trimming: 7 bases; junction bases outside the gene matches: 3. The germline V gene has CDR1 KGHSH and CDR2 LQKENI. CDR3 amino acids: CASSPGTGDNSPLHF. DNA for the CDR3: TGTGCCAGCTCACCTGGGACAGGGGACAATTCACCCCTCCACTTT.

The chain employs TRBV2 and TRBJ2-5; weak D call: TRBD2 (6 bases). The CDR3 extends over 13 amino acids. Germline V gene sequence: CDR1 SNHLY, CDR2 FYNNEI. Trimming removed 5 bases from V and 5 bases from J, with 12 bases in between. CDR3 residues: CASSTPAGETQYF. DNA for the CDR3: TGTGCCAGCAGTACCCCGGCGGGGGAGACCCAGTACTTC.

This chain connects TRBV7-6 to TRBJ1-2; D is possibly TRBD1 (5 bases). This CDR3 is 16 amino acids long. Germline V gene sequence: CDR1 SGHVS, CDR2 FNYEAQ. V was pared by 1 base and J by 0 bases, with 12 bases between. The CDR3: CASSLGKGNPNYGYTF. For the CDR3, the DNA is TGTGCCAGCAGCTTAGGGAAGGGGAACCCTAACTATGGCTACACCTTC.

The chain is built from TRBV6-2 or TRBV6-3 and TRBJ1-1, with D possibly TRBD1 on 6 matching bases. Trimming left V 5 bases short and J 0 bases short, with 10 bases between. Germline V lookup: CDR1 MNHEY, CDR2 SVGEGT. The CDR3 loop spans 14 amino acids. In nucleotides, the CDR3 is TGTGCCAGCAGTGACGGACAGTTGAACACTGAAGCTTTCTTT. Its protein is CASSDGQLNTEAFF.

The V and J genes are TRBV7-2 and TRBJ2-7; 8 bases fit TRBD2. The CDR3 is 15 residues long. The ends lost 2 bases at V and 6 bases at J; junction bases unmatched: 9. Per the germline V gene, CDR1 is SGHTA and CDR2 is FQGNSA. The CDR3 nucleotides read TGTGCCAGCAGCTTATCAGCAGGGGCGGGGGGCGAGCAGTACTTC. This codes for CASSLSAGAGGEQYF.

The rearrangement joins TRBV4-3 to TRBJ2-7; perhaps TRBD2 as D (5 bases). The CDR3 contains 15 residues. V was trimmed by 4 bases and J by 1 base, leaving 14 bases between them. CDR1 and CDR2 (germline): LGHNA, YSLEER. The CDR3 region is CASSLHTTGSYEQYF. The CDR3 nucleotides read TGCGCCAGCAGCCTTCACACGACGGGGTCCTACGAGCAGTACTTC.

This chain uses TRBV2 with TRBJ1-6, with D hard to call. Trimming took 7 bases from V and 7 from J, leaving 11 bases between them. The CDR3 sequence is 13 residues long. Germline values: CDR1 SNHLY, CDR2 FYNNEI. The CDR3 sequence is CASIEVPNSPLHF. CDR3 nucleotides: TGTGCCAGCATAGAGGTCCCAAATTCACCCCTCCACTTT. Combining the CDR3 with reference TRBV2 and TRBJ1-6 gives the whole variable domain EPEVTQTPSHQVTQMGQEVILRCVPISNHLYFYWYRQILGQKVEFLVSFYNNEISEKSEIFDDQFSVERPDGSNFTLKIRSTKLEDSAMYFCASIEVPNSPLHFGNGTRLTVT.

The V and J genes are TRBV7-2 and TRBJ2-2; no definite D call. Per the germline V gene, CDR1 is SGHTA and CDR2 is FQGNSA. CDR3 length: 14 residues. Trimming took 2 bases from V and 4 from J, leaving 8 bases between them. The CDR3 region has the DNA TGTGCCAGCAGCTTAAATTCTCGCACCGGGGAGCTGTTTTTT. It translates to CASSLNSRTGELFF.

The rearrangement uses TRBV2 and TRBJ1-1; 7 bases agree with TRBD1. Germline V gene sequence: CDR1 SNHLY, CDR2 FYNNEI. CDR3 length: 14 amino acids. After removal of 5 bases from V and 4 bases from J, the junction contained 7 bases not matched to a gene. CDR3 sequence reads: CASSYSRGSTEAFF. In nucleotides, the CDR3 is TGTGCCAGCAGTTACTCCAGGGGGAGCACTGAAGCTTTCTTT.

CDR3 loop: CASSPLPGQASTGELFF. CDR3 in DNA: TGTGCCAGCAGCCCTCTACCGGGACAGGCAAGCACCGGGGAGCTGTTTTTT. The chain is built from TRBV6-2 or TRBV6-3 and TRBJ2-2; TRBD1 agrees at 8 bases. CDR1 and CDR2 (germline): MNHEY, SVGEGT. This CDR3 has 17 residues. V lost 6 bases, J lost 4 bases, and 13 bases stayed unmatched.

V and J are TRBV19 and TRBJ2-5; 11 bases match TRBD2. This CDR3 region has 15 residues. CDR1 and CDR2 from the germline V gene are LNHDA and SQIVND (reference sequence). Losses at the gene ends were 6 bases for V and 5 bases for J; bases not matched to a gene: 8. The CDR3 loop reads CASSKGLADGETQYF. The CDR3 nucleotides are TGTGCCAGTAGCAAGGGACTAGCGGACGGGGAGACCCAGTACTTC.

CDR3 nucleotides: TGCGCCAGCAGCTTGGCGCTAGCGGCCTACAATGAGCAGTTCTTC. Its translation: CASSLALAAYNEQFF. The gene calls are TRBV5-1 and TRBJ2-1, with 7 bases that match TRBD2. After removal of 0 bases from V and 2 bases from J, the junction contained 2 bases not matched to a gene. The CDR3 covers 15 residues. From germline, CDR1 is SGHRS and CDR2 YFSETQ.

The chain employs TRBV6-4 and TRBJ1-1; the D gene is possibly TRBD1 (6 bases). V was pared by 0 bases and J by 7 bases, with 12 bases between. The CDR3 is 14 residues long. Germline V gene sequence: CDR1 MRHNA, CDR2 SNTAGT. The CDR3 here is CASSDSSRGSEAFF. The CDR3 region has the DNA TGTGCCAGCAGTGACTCGTCCAGGGGTAGTGAAGCTTTCTTT.

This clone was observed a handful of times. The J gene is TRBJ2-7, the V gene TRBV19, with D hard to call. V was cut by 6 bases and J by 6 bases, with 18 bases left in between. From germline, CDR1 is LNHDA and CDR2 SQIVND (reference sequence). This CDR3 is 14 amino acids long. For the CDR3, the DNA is TGTGCCAGTAGCATCCTAGGTGAAACCATCGAGCAGTACTTC. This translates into CASSILGETIEQYF.

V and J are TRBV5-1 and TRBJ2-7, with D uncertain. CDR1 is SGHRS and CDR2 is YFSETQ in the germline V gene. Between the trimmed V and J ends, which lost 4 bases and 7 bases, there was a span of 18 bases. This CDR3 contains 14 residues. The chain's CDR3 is CASSPLIWQEEQYF. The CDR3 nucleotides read TGCGCCAGCAGCCCGCTGATTTGGCAAGAAGAGCAGTACTTC.

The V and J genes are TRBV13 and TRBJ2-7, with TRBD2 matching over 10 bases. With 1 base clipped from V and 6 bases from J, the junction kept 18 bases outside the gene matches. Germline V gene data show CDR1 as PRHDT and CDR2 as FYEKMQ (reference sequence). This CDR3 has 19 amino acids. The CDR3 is CASSLAWVPGTSATTEQYF. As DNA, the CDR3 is TGTGCCAGCAGCTTAGCTTGGGTCCCCGGGACTAGCGCAACCACCGAGCAGTACTTC.

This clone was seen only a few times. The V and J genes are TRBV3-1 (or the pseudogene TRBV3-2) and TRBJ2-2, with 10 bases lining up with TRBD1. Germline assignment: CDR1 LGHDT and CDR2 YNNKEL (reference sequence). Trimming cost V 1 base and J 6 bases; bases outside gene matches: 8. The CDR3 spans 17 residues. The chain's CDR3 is CASSQVPGTGEPGELFF. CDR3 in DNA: TGTGCCAGCAGCCAAGTTCCCGGGACAGGGGAGCCCGGGGAGCTGTTTTTT.

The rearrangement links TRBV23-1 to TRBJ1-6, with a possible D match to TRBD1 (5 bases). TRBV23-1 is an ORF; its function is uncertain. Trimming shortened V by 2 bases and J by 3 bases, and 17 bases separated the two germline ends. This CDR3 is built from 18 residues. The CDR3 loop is CASSQRPPGLLYNSPLHF. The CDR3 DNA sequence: TGCGCCAGCAGTCAACGGCCTCCGGGACTCCTCTATAATTCACCCCTCCACTTT.

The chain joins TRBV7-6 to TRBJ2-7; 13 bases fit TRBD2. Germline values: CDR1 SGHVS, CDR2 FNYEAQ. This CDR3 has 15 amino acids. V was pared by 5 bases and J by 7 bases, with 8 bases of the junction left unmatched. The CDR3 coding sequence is TGTGCCAGCAGCGGAGGGACTAGCGGGACCTGGGAGCAGTACTTC. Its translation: CASSGGTSGTWEQYF.

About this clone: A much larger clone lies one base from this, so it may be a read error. This chain's CDR3 is CASSWGQGYEQYF. The CDR3 DNA sequence: TGTGCCAGCAGCTGGGGACAGGGCTACGAGCAGTACTTC. This chain uses TRBV5-6 with TRBJ2-7; 9 nucleotides agree with TRBD1. V lost 3 bases to trimming and J lost 3 bases; unmatched junction nucleotides: 1. The CDR3 spans 13 residues. Looked up from germline, CDR1 is SGHDT and CDR2 is YYEEEE.

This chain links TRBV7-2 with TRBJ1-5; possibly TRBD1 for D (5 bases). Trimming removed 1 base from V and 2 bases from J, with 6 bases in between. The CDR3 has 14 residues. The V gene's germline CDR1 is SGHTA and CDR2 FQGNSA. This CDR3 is CASSLGRGNQPQHF. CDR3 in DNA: TGTGCCAGCAGCTTAGGCAGGGGCAATCAGCCCCAGCATTTT.